The 6 T cell receptor beta chains listed next were all sequenced from one sample in a study of shared T cell receptors in the human thymus. Here immunoSEQ multiplex PCR was the method, and the copy in TCRdb shows in-frame clones only, minus some. The profile shows some 660,000 clones, over 75% of them singletons. These same records also appear under a second study, on human thymus T cells.

Sequencing was carried out using thymocytes. The origin of the receptors is a boy less than two years old with a congenital heart defect.

This clone has a handful of counts. The chain joins TRBV4-3 to TRBJ1-2; D perhaps matches TRBD1 (5 bases). V dropped 0 bases and J dropped 2 bases, with 13 bases sitting between them. Germline V gives CDR1 LGHNA, CDR2 YSLEER. The CDR3 totals 16 residues. The CDR3 loop is CASSQDGNDRNYGYTF. CDR3 DNA: TGCGCCAGCAGCCAAGATGGAAACGACAGAAACTATGGCTACACCTTC.

The gene calls are TRBV28 and TRBJ1-3; 7 nucleotides agree with TRBD1. Germline CDR1 MDHEN, CDR2 SYDVKM. This CDR3 spans 15 amino acids. J was trimmed by 0 bases and V by 6 bases; bases with no gene match: 5. The CDR3 nucleotides are TGTGCCAGCAGAGGGGGACAGATCTCTGGAAACACCATATATTTT. This gives the protein CASRGGQISGNTIYF. Full variable domain (outside the CDR3, taken from reference TRBV28 and TRBJ1-3): DVKVTQSSRYLVKRTGEKVFLECVQDMDHENMFWYRQDPGLGLRLIYFSYDVKMKEKGDIPEGYSVSREKKERFSLILESASTNQTSMYLCASRGGQISGNTIYFGEGSWLTVV.

The chain combines TRBV5-1 with TRBJ1-4, with TRBD1 matching over 7 bases. The ends lost 4 bases at V and 11 bases at J; junction bases unmatched: 17. The CDR3 spans 16 residues. Germline CDR1 reads SGHRS; CDR2 reads YFSETQ. The CDR3 here is CASSKATGAGGGKLFF. The CDR3 region has the DNA TGCGCCAGCAGCAAAGCTACAGGGGCCGGCGGTGGGAAACTGTTTTTT.

The rearrangement links TRBV5-1 to TRBJ1-1, with D perhaps TRBD1 (6 bases). CDR1 is SGHRS and CDR2 is YFSETQ in the germline V gene. The CDR3 is made up of 15 amino acids. Trimming took 1 base from V and 1 from J, leaving 11 bases between them. Here the CDR3 reads CASSLRGQPNTEAFF. As DNA, the CDR3 is TGCGCCAGCAGCTTGAGGGGACAACCGAACACTGAAGCTTTCTTT.

The chain carries TRBV7-9 and TRBJ1-2, with a weak D call TRBD1 (5 bases). This CDR3 is 12 amino acids long. Trimming pared 6 bases from V and 4 bases from J, leaving 9 bases between. Per the germline V gene, CDR1 is SEHNR and CDR2 is FQNEAQ (reference sequence). The CDR3 sequence is CASSHDSYGYTF. The DNA for the CDR3 is TGTGCCAGCAGTCATGACAGCTATGGCTACACCTTC.

The rearrangement links TRBV5-4 to TRBJ1-3, with no clear D. With 3 bases removed from V and 8 bases from J, the gap between germline ends came to 21 bases. The CDR3 spans 16 residues. CDR1 SGHNT and CDR2 YYREEE come from the germline V gene (reference sequence). CDR3 coding DNA: TGTGCCAGCAGCTCACCCCCCGAAGGCCCGGCGGACACCATATATTTT. It is translated as CASSSPPEGPADTIYF. The whole variable domain, filled in from reference TRBV5-4 and TRBJ1-3, reads ETGVTQSPTHLIKTRGQQVTLRCSSQSGHNTVSWYQQALGQGPQFIFQYYREEENGRGNFPPRFSGLQFPNYSSELNVNALELDDSALYLCASSSPPEGPADTIYFGEGSWLTVV.